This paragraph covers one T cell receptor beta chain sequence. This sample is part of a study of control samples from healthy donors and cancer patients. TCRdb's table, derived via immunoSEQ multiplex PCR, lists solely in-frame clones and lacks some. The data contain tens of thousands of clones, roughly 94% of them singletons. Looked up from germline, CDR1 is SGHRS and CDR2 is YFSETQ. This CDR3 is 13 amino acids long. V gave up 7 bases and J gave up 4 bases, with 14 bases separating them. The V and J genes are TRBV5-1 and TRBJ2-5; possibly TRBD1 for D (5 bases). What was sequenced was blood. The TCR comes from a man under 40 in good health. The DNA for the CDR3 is TGCGCCAGCTCCCTTGACAGTTCAGAGACCCAGTACTTC. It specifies CASSLDSSETQYF.